This T cell receptor (beta chain) was captured by sequencing in a study of T cell responses to AZD1222 COVID-19 vaccine. In the study overall: Investigators merged groups given second doses at roughly 4 or roughly 12 weeks.

In the case of this clone: Its specificity is unknown.

CDR1 is SGHNT, CDR2 YYREEE, per germline (reference sequence). This CDR3 region has 16 residues. Trimming stripped 2 bases from V and 1 base from J, with 16 bases between. Points from the study as a whole: In a largely white British group with more females than males, clonal diversity was possibly underestimated.

The protocol was immunoSEQ multiplex PCR, while the TCRdb copy is restricted to in-frame clones and leaves out a portion. Here the sample spans 65,000 to 90,000 clones, 70% to 90% being singletons. This receptor was taken from an adult in good health. The rearrangement uses TRBV5-4 and TRBJ2-7; no clear D. This specimen consisted of peripheral blood, obtained on day 0 of AZD1222 vaccination. DNA of the CDR3: TGTGCCAGCAGCTTCGTGGGAACCCCCTGGTCCTACGAGCAGTACTTC. Protein: CASSFVGTPWSYEQYF. Variable domain in full (rest from reference TRBV5-4 and TRBJ2-7): ETGVTQSPTHLIKTRGQQVTLRCSSQSGHNTVSWYQQALGQGPQFIFQYYREEENGRGNFPPRFSGLQFPNYSSELNVNALELDDSALYLCASSFVGTPWSYEQYFGPGTRLTVT.